This TCR beta chain was observed in a study of cytomegalovirus exposure and HLA in healthy donors. Regarding the study as a whole: For most TCR beta V segments, an earlier analysis put the productive rate at about 87% or about 30% of the time. There was a cluster of highly shared sequence variants that was likely a sequencing artifact. In a later analysis, common viral pathogens appeared linked to several of the most significant clusters.

V was trimmed by 3 bases and J by 6 bases, leaving 16 bases between them. Germline V lookup: CDR1 SGDLS, CDR2 YYNGEE. The CDR3 runs to 15 residues. Amplification used 60 Vbeta primers and 13 Jbeta primers. Data came from immunoSEQ multiplex PCR; TCRdb stores just in-frame clones and leaves some out. The sample yields under 150,000 clones, 75% to 85% seen once. About this clone itself: What it binds is not known.

Source material: PBMCs. The chain carries TRBV9 and TRBJ1-5; possibly TRBD1 for D (6 bases). The TCR sequence derives from a male donor in good health and CMV-seropositive. The chain's CDR3 is CASSAEGQRIQPQHF. The DNA for the CDR3 is TGTGCCAGCAGCGCCGAAGGACAGAGGATTCAGCCCCAGCATTTT.